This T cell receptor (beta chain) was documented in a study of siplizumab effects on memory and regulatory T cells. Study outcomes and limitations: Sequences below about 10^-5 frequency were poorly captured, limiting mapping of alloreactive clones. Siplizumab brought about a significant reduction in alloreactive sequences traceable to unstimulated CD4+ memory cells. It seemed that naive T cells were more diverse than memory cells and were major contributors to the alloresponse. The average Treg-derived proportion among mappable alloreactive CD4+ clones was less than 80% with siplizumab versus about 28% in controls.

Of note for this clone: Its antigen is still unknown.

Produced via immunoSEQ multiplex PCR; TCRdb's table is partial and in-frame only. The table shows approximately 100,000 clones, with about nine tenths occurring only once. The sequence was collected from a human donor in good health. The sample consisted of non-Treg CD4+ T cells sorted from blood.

The CDR3 sequence is CASSPGLGSGVEQFF. The CDR3 DNA follows: TGTGCCAGCAGCCCGGGACTAGGGTCCGGGGTTGAGCAGTTCTTC. The chain joins TRBV13 to TRBJ2-1, with TRBD2 matching over 8 bases. Germline assignment: CDR1 PRHDT and CDR2 FYEKMQ (reference sequence). Trimming cost V 5 bases and J 9 bases; bases outside gene matches: 12. The CDR3 loop spans 15 amino acids.